One T cell receptor (beta chain) is described in this entry. Its specific antigen is unknown. One base away there is no much larger clone; base qualities are not given. Participants in the prospective study were aged 18 to 89 years, lived in 20 to 30 United States geographic areas, and enrolled through a virtual design. In the prospective study, participants were assigned to cohorts based on the clinical history participants reported in a screening survey and a study questionnaire. A participant counted as exposed if, within 2 weeks of entering the study, that participant had been in contact with someone who had a PCR-confirmed or clinician-diagnosed COVID-19 case. Mobile phlebotomists in the prospective study collected whole blood, serum and a nasopharyngeal or oropharyngeal swab from every participant. Participants in the prospective study had the option to provide additional blood draws and questionnaires over a 2-month period. Before DNA extraction, prospective study blood samples were shipped either frozen or at room temperature.

This entry is derived from a study of blood T cell repertoires in COVID-19 (dated by TCRdb to the early 2020s). Broadly, across the study: Samples from collaborators originated in the United States, Italy and Spain and spanned both the acute and convalescent phases of COVID-19. The material from the prospective study consisted of cDNA or gDNA derived from T cells, B-cell-depleted T cells, or PBMCs. Subjects who had been exposed to COVID-19, were actively infected with it, or had recovered from it provided the deeply sampled blood TCRbeta repertoires that made up the dataset. A freely available public database, intended as a resource for researchers studying the immune response to SARS-CoV-2, is where the repertoires were released. The samples were drawn from the first 160 participants of the ongoing ImmuneRACE study and from 950 to 1,500 subjects provided by 6 global collaborators. The sample metadata nearly always contained a de-identified subject ID, COVID-19 status, age in years and sex. Where available, HLA class I and class II types were taken from metadata supplied by the sample provider and were not determined by assay-based typing.

General findings and caveats noted by the study authors: How much clinical and demographic metadata was included differed by source and by participant, and the metadata was provided uncurated.

TCRbeta CDR3 regions were amplified from genomic DNA by means of the immunoSEQ Assay, a bias-controlled multiplex PCR. Concerning the study's data processing: Nucleated cell counts per sample were estimated from amplification of reference gene primers within the assay. To quantify the absolute abundance of each unique TCRbeta CDR3 rearrangement, sequence reads were collapsed and filtered. Productive Simpson clonality was computed per sample as the square root of Simpson's diversity index over productive rearrangements. As stored in TCRdb, this immuneACCESS dataset retains in-frame rearrangements with V and J assigned. A fraction of the clones does not appear; measured against another copy, unresolved V genes explain less than half of the discrepancy, and the remainder lacks a known reason. V, J and clone size derive from that table, while D and trimming were established from the DNA sequence. The sample table shows hundreds of thousands of clones, and 75% to 90% are seen once. The top ten constitute approximately 4.8% of the sample.

The CDR3 spans 16 residues, from the cysteine through the phenylalanine. Only the CDR3 portion is preserved as DNA: 48 bases, with reading frame beginning at the first base. CDR1 and CDR2, per the germline V gene, are SGHDN and FVKESK. At the junction V is shortened by 1 base and J by 6 bases, with 18 bases in between. The rearranged segments are TRBV14 and TRBJ1-2; the D region possibly corresponds to TRBD1 (5 bases align). The sequencing sample was made of PBMCs or T cells enriched from blood (not recorded which). The sequence was collected from a woman aged 30 to 39 who had been exposed to COVID-19. For the CDR3, the sequence is CASSQGSEGRVNGYTF. The DNA is as follows: TGTGCCAGCAGCCAAGGGTCGGAGGGCAGGGTCAATGGCTACACCTTC.